Following are 5 T cell receptor beta chains from one sample sequenced in a study of Ad26.COV2.S vaccination and SARS-CoV-2 variants. Measured with immunoSEQ multiplex PCR; TCRdb has only the in-frame clones, and not every one. This repertoire shows over 400,000 clones, roughly 87% found once; its top ten account for about 2.5%. Treatment here: over 15 received Ad26.COV2.S at low or high dose, single or two shots; about five received placebo; per-sample allocation not given. Sampling was performed 63 days after the first vaccine or placebo injection. Sequenced material: peripheral blood, taken in a trial of Ad26.COV2.S vaccine versus placebo. All receptors come from a person between 18 and 65 years old who received the Ad26.COV2.S COVID-19 vaccine or a placebo.

The rearrangement links TRBV29-1 to TRBJ2-3; the match to TRBD2 covers 12 bases. Looked up from germline, CDR1 is SQVTM and CDR2 is ANQGSEA. V lost 7 bases to trimming and J lost 5 bases; unmatched junction nucleotides: 7. This CDR3 contains 14 residues. Written as DNA, the CDR3 is TGCAGCGGCCAGGGACTAGCGGGTTTAGATACGCAGTATTTT. It encodes CSGQGLAGLDTQYF.

This chain connects TRBV20-1 to TRBJ2-1; D is unresolved. Germline CDR1 DFQATT, CDR2 SNEGSKA (reference sequence). The germline V and J ends were trimmed by 3 bases and 5 bases, with 11 bases remaining between them. The CDR3 contains 13 residues. The CDR3 DNA reads TGCAGTGCTAGTGGTCTAGTCCACAATGAGCAGTTCTTC. Protein sequence: CSASGLVHNEQFF.

On this clone: A read error may produce the germline difference seen at one junction end. The V and J genes are TRBV5-1 and TRBJ2-7, with 9 bases that match TRBD1. CDR1 SGHRS and CDR2 YFSETQ come from the germline V gene. This CDR3 contains 14 residues. CDR3 loop: CASRTTGGSDEQYF. CDR3 nucleotides: TGCGCCAGCAGAACCACAGGGGGCTCCGACGAGCAGTACTTC.

This chain connects TRBV5-5 to TRBJ1-2; the match to TRBD1 covers 11 bases. The germline CDR1 and CDR2 sequences are SGHKS and YYEKEE (reference sequence). Trimming took 4 bases from V and 1 from J; bases not matched to a gene: 9. This CDR3 contains 17 residues. CDR3 nucleotide sequence: TGTGCCAGCAGCAAAACGCGGACAGGGGGCAATAACTATGGCTACACCTTC. This sequence encodes CASSKTRTGGNNYGYTF.

The rearrangement uses TRBV5-1 and TRBJ1-6; tentative D call: TRBD1 (5 bases). The CDR3 has 16 residues. The V gene lost 0 bases and the J gene lost 7 bases, with 14 bases spanning the gap. Per germline, CDR1 SGHRS and CDR2 YFSETQ. CDR3 residues: CASSLEVRGGNSPLHF. The CDR3 bases are TGCGCCAGCAGCTTGGAGGTACGGGGCGGGAATTCACCCCTCCACTTT.